The 22 T cell receptor beta chains in this list originate from one sample, sequenced in a study of cytomegalovirus exposure and HLA in healthy donors. With 60 Vbeta and 13 Jbeta primers, the PCR was carried out. Clones were read by immunoSEQ multiplex PCR, and TCRdb kept only the in-frame ones, dropping some. The table includes more than 100,000 clones, roughly 85% detected once. What was sequenced was PBMCs. Every receptor here comes from a man aged 40-49 years in good health and CMV-seronegative.

The CDR3 region is CASSDHPGSEFFQPQHF. CDR3 in DNA: TGCGCCAGCAGTGACCACCCGGGGTCCGAGTTCTTTCAGCCCCAGCATTTT. V and J are TRBV4-1 and TRBJ1-5; D ambiguous. This CDR3 comprises 17 residues. Trimming pared 6 bases from V and 6 bases from J, leaving 24 bases between. Germline values: CDR1 MGHRA, CDR2 YSYEKL.

Of note for this clone: Germline is not matched at one junction end, which may reflect a read error. V and J are TRBV7-7 and TRBJ2-5; D is unresolved. The CDR3 has 15 amino acids. The germline V gene encodes CDR1 SSHAT and CDR2 FNYEAQ (reference sequence). The CDR3 region is CASSDPSGSQEAQYF. The CDR3 DNA reads as TGTGCTAGCAGCGACCCTTCTGGCAGTCAAGAGGCCCAGTACTTC.

This chain uses TRBV6-5 with TRBJ1-5; 9 bases line up with TRBD1. V was clipped by 8 bases and J by 6 bases; unmatched bases: 2. This CDR3 has 12 residues. Germline CDR1 MNHEY, CDR2 SVGAGI. This chain's CDR3 is CASRGQGQPQHF. In DNA form, the CDR3 reads TGTGCCAGCCGGGGACAGGGTCAGCCCCAGCATTTT.

The chain recombines TRBV6-5 with TRBJ1-5; no reliable D call. The CDR3 length is 15 residues. Germline V gene sequence: CDR1 MNHEY, CDR2 SVGAGI. Trimming removed 0 bases at V and 4 bases at J, with 10 bases between. The CDR3, as DNA: TGTGCCAGCAGTTACTCGGGAGTTCCGAATCAGCCCCAGCATTTT. Its translation: CASSYSGVPNQPQHF.

The chain joins TRBV5-6 to TRBJ2-7; D possibly corresponds to TRBD1 (6 bases). V shed 7 bases and J shed 0 bases, with 8 bases lying between them. From germline, CDR1 is SGHDT and CDR2 YYEEEE. This CDR3 comprises 12 residues. The CDR3 spells CASQGTSYEQYF. The CDR3 bases are TGTGCCAGCCAGGGGACCTCCTACGAGCAGTACTTC.

V is TRBV29-1 and J is TRBJ2-5; D possibly corresponds to TRBD1 (5 bases). The DNA end lines up better with TRBJ2-7; the J call may be wrong. Germline V gives CDR1 SQVTM, CDR2 ANQGSEA. The CDR3 runs to 12 residues. CDR3 residues: CSVGVTGYEQYF. For the CDR3, the DNA is TGCAGCGTTGGGGTCACAGGCTACGAGCAGTACTTC.

The chain joins TRBV7-4 to TRBJ1-5; D is undetermined. This CDR3 is built from 16 residues. V was trimmed by 0 bases and J by 3 bases, leaving 12 bases between them. Germline CDR1 reads SGHVT; CDR2 reads SQSDAQ. Written as DNA, the CDR3 is TGTGCCAGCAGCTTAGCGTCGGGTGAAAACAATCAGCCCCAGCATTTT. Its protein product is CASSLASGENNQPQHF.

The V call is TRBV28, the J call TRBJ2-5, with D perhaps matching TRBD1 (5 bases). Per germline, CDR1 MDHEN and CDR2 SYDVKM. The V end was cut by 7 bases, the J end by 5 bases, with 17 bases between. CDR3 size: 14 residues. The chain's CDR3 is CASTPRAKGETQYF. For the CDR3, the DNA is TGTGCCAGCACCCCCAGGGCGAAGGGGGAGACCCAGTACTTC. The variable domain in full, completed from reference TRBV28 and TRBJ2-5, reads DVKVTQSSRYLVKRTGEKVFLECVQDMDHENMFWYRQDPGLGLRLIYFSYDVKMKEKGDIPEGYSVSREKKERFSLILESASTNQTSMYLCASTPRAKGETQYFGPGTRLLVL.

The rearrangement links TRBV7-2 to TRBJ2-1; D remains unclear. The CDR3 sequence is 12 residues long. The germline CDR1 and CDR2 sequences are SGHTA and FQGNSA. Between the trimmed V and J ends, which lost 3 bases and 3 bases, there was a span of 3 bases. CDR3 bases: TGTGCCAGCAGCTTTTACTACAATGAGCAGTTCTTC. It is translated as CASSFYYNEQFF.

This clone was found a few times. The rearrangement joins TRBV28 to TRBJ1-1; no clear D gene. The germline V gene has CDR1 MDHEN and CDR2 SYDVKM. The length of the CDR3 is 13 residues. V shed 3 bases and J shed 1 base, with 6 bases lying between them. The CDR3 reads CASSFGGNTEAFF. CDR3 nucleotides: TGTGCCAGCAGTTTCGGCGGGAACACTGAAGCTTTCTTT.

The genes are TRBV5-8 and TRBJ2-5, with D unclear. The CDR3 runs to 13 residues. V lost 0 bases and J lost 3, with 6 bases in between. Germline V gene lookup returns CDR1 SGHTS and CDR2 YDEGEE. In DNA form, the CDR3 reads TGTGCCAGCAGCTTGGGCAGCGAAGAGACCCAGTACTTC. Its translation is CASSLGSEETQYF.

The chain uses TRBV4-3 and TRBJ2-7; 8 nucleotides match TRBD1. Germline loops: CDR1 LGHNA, CDR2 YSLEER. Trimming cost V 0 bases and J 2 bases; bases outside gene matches: 9. CDR3 length: 17 amino acids. The DNA of the CDR3 is TGCGCCAGCAGCCAAGATTTTCGAACAGGGGGGACCTACGAGCAGTACTTC. Its protein is CASSQDFRTGGTYEQYF.

This clone was seen only a few times. This chain joins TRBV6-5 and TRBJ2-1; tentative D call: TRBD2 (6 bases). CDR3 length: 16 residues. The V and J ends lost 2 bases and 4 bases respectively, with 15 bases between them. Germline loops: CDR1 MNHEY, CDR2 SVGAGI. The CDR3 region has the DNA TGTGCCAGCAGTTACCGTTTCGGGAGTTCTTACAATGAGCAGTTCTTC. This gives the protein CASSYRFGSSYNEQFF.

V usage is TRBV6-5 and J usage is TRBJ2-7, with D possibly matching TRBD2 (5 bases). The V gene's germline CDR1 is MNHEY and CDR2 SVGAGI. The CDR3 consists of 13 residues. V dropped 2 bases and J dropped 5 bases, with 10 bases sitting between them. This CDR3 is CASSYVSADEQYF. CDR3 bases: TGTGCCAGCAGTTACGTTAGCGCAGACGAGCAGTACTTC.

The CDR3 DNA reads TGCGCCAGCAGCTTTATAGCTGCCCCTCGGGAGACCCAGTACTTC. This sequence encodes CASSFIAAPRETQYF. The chain recombines TRBV5-1 with TRBJ2-5; D remains unclear. Germline V gene sequence: CDR1 SGHRS, CDR2 YFSETQ. The CDR3 has 15 residues. The V gene lost 2 bases and the J gene lost 5 bases, with 16 bases spanning the gap.

This clone was recorded once. The chain is built from TRBV11-3 and TRBJ2-3, with TRBD1 matching over 9 bases. The junction had 13 bases not matched to a gene; V was cut back by 3 bases and J by 9 bases. CDR1 and CDR2 (germline): SGHNT, YENEEA. CDR3 size: 16 residues. The CDR3 DNA is TGTGCCAGCAGCTTTGGTATTCCGGGACAGGGAGACACGCAGTATTTT. It is translated as CASSFGIPGQGDTQYF.

Of note for this clone: Sequence at one end of the junction differs from germline and may be a read error. The CDR3 sequence is CASSLGQDTQYF. In nucleotides, the CDR3 is TGTGCCAGCAGCCTAGGTCAAGATACGCAGTATTTT. This chain connects TRBV13 to TRBJ2-3; the D is unclear. CDR3 length equals 12 residues. In germline, CDR1 is PRHDT, CDR2 FYEKMQ (reference sequence).

The chain links TRBV2 to TRBJ2-3; 11 bases agree with TRBD2. Germline V gene sequence: CDR1 SNHLY, CDR2 FYNNEI. CDR3 length equals 17 residues. The CDR3 DNA reads TGTATAAGCCGGGCTAGCGGGGGGCCGTCCCCCACAGATACGCAGTATTTT. It is translated as CISRASGGPSPTDTQYF.

The genes are TRBV4-3 and TRBJ2-2; the match to TRBD1 covers 11 bases. V was clipped by 4 bases and J by 3 bases; unmatched bases: 10. The CDR3 runs to 18 residues. The germline CDR1 and CDR2 sequences are LGHNA and YSLEER. The CDR3 DNA reads TGCGCCAGCAGCCCCCGCGCCTGGGACAGGGGGTACACCGGGGAGCTGTTTTTT. As protein: CASSPRAWDRGYTGELFF.

V and J are TRBV7-9 and TRBJ2-3, with a possible D match to TRBD2 (6 bases). The V end was cut by 5 bases, the J end by 4 bases, with 13 bases between. The length of the CDR3 is 14 residues. Germline loops: CDR1 SEHNR, CDR2 FQNEAQ (reference sequence). The CDR3 DNA is TGTGCCAGCAGCCAACCCCCTAGCGCAGATACGCAGTATTTT. It translates to CASSQPPSADTQYF.

The V and J genes are TRBV11-2 and TRBJ1-1; D unclear. The germline CDR1 and CDR2 sequences are SGHAT and FQNNGV. Deletions cut 6 bases from V and 3 bases from J, with 8 bases between. The CDR3 totals 12 residues. DNA of the CDR3: TGTGCCAGCAGGCCCCGGGACACTGAAGCTTTCTTT. This sequence encodes CASRPRDTEAFF.

This clone turned up a few times. This chain links TRBV30 with TRBJ2-7, with no clear D. Trimming removed 0 bases from V and 0 bases from J, with 6 bases in between. The CDR3 runs to 13 residues. The V gene's germline CDR1 is GTSNPN and CDR2 SVGIG (reference sequence). This chain's CDR3 is CAWSVLGSYEQYF. For the CDR3, the DNA is TGTGCCTGGAGTGTCCTAGGCTCCTACGAGCAGTACTTC.